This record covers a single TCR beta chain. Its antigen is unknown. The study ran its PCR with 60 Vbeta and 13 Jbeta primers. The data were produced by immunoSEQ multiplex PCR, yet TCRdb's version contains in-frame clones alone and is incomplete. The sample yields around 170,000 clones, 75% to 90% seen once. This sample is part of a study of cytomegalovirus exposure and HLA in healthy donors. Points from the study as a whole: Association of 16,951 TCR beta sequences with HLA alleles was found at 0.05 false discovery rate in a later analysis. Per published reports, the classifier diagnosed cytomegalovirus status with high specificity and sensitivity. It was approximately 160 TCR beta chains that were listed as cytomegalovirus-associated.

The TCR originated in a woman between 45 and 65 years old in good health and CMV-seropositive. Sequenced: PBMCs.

The CDR3 bases are TGTGCCAGCAGTGCCGGGGGAATGGGCAGTCAGCCCCAGCATTTT. Residues: CASSAGGMGSQPQHF. This chain uses TRBV27 with TRBJ1-5, with D tentatively TRBD1 (5 bases). CDR1 and CDR2 (germline): MNHEY, SMNVEV (reference sequence). The CDR3 contains 15 residues. Trimming took off 5 bases at V and 6 bases at J, with 17 bases between the two ends.